This T cell receptor beta chain was obtained from a study of identifying expanded T cells in peripheral blood. Points from the study as a whole: Roughly 2-week clone count variance significantly increased as total template count grew. Over two and four weeks, about 15 and 18 clones changed, versus around 1.2 between replicates.

No infections or other immune events were documented during collection. Produced via immunoSEQ multiplex PCR; TCRdb's table is partial and in-frame only. The table includes roughly 96,000 clones, approximately 91% detected once. The sample holds a few counts of this clone. Its antigen is still unknown. This clonotype originated in a person aged 18 to 75 in good health. Source material: blood.

CDR3 region: CASRSGTDNYEQYF. The CDR3 nucleotides are TGTGCCAGTAGGTCCGGGACAGATAACTACGAGCAGTACTTC. The chain uses TRBV19 and TRBJ2-7; 7 nucleotides match TRBD1. There are 14 residues in the CDR3. J was trimmed by 3 bases and V by 6 bases; bases with no gene match: 8. Germline V CDR1 and CDR2: LNHDA, SQIVND (reference sequence).